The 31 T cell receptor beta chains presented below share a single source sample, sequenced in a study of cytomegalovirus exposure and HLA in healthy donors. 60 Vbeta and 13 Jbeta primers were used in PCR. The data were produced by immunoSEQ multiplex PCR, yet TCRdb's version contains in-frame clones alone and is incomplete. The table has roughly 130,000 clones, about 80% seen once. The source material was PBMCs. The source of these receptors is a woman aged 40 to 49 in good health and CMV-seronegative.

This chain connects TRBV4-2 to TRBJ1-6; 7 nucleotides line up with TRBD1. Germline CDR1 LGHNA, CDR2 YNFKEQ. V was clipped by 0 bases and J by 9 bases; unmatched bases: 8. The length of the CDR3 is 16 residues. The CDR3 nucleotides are TGTGCCAGCAGCCAAGATCCCGGGACAGTCAGTTCACCCCTCCACTTT. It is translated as CASSQDPGTVSSPLHF.

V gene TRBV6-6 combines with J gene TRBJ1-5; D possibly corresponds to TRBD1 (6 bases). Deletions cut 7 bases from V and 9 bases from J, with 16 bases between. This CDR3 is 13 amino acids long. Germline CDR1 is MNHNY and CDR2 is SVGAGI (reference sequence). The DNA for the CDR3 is TGTGCCAGCACCTCCCGGCAGGGGTTGCCCCAGCATTTT. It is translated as CASTSRQGLPQHF.

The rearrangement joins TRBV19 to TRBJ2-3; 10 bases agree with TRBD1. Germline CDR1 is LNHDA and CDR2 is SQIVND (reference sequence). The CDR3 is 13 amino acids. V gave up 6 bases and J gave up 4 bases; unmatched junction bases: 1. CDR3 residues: CASRGQGPDTQYF. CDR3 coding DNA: TGTGCCAGTAGGGGACAGGGGCCAGATACGCAGTATTTT.

In DNA, the CDR3 is TGTGCCAGCAGCCCCGAGCGCCGGAATTCCCCCTACGAGCAGTACTTC. This codes for CASSPERRNSPYEQYF. The chain has TRBV5-5 and TRBJ2-7; no definite D call. CDR1 is SGHKS, CDR2 YYEKEE, per germline (reference sequence). V lost 4 bases, J lost 2 bases, and 19 bases lay in between. This CDR3 has 16 amino acids.

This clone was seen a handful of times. CDR3 protein: CASSTTGSSYEQYF. The CDR3 nucleotides are TGTGCCAGCAGTACGACAGGTTCCTCCTACGAGCAGTACTTC. The gene calls are TRBV28 and TRBJ2-7; the D gene is possibly TRBD1 (6 bases). The germline V gene has CDR1 MDHEN and CDR2 SYDVKM. CDR3 size: 14 residues. The germline V and J ends were trimmed by 5 bases and 0 bases, with 11 bases remaining between them.

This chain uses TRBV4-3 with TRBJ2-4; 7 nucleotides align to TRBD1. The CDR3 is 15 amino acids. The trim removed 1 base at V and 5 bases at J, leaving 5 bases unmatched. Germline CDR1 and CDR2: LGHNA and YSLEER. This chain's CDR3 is CASSQGQGRENIQYF. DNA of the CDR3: TGCGCCAGCAGCCAAGGACAGGGCAGGGAAAACATTCAGTACTTC.

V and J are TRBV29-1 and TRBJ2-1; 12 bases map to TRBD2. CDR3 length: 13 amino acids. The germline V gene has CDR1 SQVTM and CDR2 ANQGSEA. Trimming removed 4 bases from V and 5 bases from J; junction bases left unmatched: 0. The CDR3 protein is CSVGTSGDNEQFF. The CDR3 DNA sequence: TGCAGCGTTGGGACTAGCGGGGACAATGAGCAGTTCTTC.

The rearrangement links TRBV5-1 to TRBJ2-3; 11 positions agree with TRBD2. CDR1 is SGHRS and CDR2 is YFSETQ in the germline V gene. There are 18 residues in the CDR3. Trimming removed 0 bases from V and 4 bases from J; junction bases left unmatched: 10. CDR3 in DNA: TGCGCCAGCAGCTTGGCCCTCTCGTTAGCGGGAGGGGCAGATACGCAGTATTTT. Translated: CASSLALSLAGGADTQYF.

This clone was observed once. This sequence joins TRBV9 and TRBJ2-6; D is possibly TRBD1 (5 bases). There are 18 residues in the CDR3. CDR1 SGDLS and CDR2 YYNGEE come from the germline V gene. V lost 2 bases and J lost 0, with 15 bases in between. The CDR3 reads CASSVSLQGYSGANVLTF. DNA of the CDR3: TGTGCCAGCAGCGTCTCACTCCAGGGTTACTCTGGGGCCAACGTCCTGACTTTC.

The CDR3 spells CSVGGQGADGYTF. The DNA for the CDR3 is TGCAGCGTTGGGGGACAGGGGGCCGATGGCTACACCTTC. The chain uses TRBV29-1 and TRBJ1-2; 12 nucleotides agree with TRBD1. The CDR3 sequence is 13 residues long. Germline V CDR1 and CDR2: SQVTM, ANQGSEA. The J segment lost 6 bases and the V segment lost 4 bases, leaving 3 bases of the junction unmatched.

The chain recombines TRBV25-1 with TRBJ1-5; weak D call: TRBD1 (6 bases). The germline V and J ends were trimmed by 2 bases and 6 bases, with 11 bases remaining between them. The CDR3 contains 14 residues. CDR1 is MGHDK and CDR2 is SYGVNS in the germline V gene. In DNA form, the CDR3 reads TGTGCCAGCAGTGAAACAGGGCATCGTCAGCCCCAGCATTTT. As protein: CASSETGHRQPQHF.

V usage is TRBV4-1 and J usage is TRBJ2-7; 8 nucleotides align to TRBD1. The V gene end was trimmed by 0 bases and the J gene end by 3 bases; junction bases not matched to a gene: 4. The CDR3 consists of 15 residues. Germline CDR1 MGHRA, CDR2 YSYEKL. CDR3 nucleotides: TGCGCCAGCAGCCAAGATTGGACAGGGAACTACGAGCAGTACTTC. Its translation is CASSQDWTGNYEQYF.

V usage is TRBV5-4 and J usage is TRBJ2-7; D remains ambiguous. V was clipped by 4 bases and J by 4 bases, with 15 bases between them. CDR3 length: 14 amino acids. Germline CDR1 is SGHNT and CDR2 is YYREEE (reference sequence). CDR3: CASSDARSTYEQYF. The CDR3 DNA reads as TGTGCCAGCAGCGACGCCAGGTCTACTTACGAGCAGTACTTC.

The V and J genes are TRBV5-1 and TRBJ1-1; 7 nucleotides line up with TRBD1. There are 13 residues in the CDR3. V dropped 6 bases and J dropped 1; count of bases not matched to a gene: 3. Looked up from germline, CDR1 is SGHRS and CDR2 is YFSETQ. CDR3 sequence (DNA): TGCGCCAGCATGGGACAGACGAACACTGAAGCTTTCTTT. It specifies CASMGQTNTEAFF.

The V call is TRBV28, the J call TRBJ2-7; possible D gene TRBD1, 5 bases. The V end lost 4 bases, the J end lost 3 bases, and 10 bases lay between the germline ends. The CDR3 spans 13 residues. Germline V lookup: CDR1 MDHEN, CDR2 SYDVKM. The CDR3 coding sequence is TGTGCCAGCAGTTCGCTTCAGGGCTACGAGCAGTACTTC. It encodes CASSSLQGYEQYF.

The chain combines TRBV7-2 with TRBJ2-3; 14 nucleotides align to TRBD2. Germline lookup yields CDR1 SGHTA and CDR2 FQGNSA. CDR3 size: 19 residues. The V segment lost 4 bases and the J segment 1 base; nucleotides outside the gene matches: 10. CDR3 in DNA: TGTGCCAGCAGCTGGGGACTAGCGGGGGCCCTCCTAGGCACAGATACGCAGTATTTT. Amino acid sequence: CASSWGLAGALLGTDTQYF.

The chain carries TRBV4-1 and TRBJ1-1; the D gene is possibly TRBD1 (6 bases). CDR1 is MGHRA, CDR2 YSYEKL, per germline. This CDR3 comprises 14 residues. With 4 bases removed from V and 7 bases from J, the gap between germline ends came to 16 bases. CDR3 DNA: TGCGCCAGCAGCCCGGGGACACTCTCTTTTGAAGCTTTCTTT. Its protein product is CASSPGTLSFEAFF.

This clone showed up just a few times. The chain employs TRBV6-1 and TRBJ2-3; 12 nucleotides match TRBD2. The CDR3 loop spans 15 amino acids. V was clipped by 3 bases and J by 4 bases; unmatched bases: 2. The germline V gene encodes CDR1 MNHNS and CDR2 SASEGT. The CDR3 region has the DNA TGTGCCAGCAGTGAGCTAGCGGGGGGGCCAGATACGCAGTATTTT. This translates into CASSELAGGPDTQYF.

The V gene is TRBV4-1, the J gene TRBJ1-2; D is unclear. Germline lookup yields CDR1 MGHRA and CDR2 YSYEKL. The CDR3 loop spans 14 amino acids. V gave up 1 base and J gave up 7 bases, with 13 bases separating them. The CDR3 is CASSQGGGFGGYTF. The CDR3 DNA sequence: TGCGCCAGCAGCCAAGGAGGAGGGTTCGGTGGCTACACCTTC.

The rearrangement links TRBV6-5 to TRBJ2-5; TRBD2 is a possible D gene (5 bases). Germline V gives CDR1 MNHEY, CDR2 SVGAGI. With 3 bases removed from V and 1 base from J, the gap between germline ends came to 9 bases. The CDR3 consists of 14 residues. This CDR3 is CASSYRGSQETQYF. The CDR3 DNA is TGTGCCAGCAGTTATCGGGGTTCCCAAGAGACCCAGTACTTC.

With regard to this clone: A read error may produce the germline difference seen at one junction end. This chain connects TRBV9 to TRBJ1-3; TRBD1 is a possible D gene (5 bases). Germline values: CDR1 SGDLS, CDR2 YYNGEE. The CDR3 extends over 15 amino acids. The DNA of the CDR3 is TGTGCCAGCAGCAAGAACAGGTGGGCTGGGAACACCATATATTTT. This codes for CASSKNRWAGNTIYF.

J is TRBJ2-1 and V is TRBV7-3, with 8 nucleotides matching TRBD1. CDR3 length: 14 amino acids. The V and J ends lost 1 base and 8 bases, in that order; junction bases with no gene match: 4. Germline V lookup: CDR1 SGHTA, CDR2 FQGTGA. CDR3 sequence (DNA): TGTGCCAGCAGCTTAAGCGGACAGGGTCATGAGCAGTTCTTC. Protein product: CASSLSGQGHEQFF.

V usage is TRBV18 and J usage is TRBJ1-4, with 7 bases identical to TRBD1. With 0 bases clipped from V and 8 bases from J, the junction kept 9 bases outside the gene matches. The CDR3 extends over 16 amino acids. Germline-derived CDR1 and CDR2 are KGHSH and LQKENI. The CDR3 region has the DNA TGTGCCAGCTCACCACCAGACAGGGTTTTAGAAGAAAAACTGTTTTTT. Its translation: CASSPPDRVLEEKLFF.

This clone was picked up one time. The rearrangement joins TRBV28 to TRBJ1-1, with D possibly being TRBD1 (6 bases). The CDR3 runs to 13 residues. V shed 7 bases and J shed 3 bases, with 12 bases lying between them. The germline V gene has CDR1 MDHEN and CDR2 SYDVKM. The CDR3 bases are TGTGCCAGCATGGGACAAGGCGACACTGAAGCTTTCTTT. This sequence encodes CASMGQGDTEAFF.

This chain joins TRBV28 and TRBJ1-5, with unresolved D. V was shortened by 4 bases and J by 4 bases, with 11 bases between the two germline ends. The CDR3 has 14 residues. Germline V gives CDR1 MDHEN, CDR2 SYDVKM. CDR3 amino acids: CASSWQFRNQPQHF. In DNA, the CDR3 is TGTGCCAGCAGTTGGCAGTTCAGGAATCAGCCCCAGCATTTT. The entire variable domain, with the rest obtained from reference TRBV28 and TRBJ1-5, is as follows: DVKVTQSSRYLVKRTGEKVFLECVQDMDHENMFWYRQDPGLGLRLIYFSYDVKMKEKGDIPEGYSVSREKKERFSLILESASTNQTSMYLCASSWQFRNQPQHFGDGTRLSIL.

The CDR3 DNA sequence: TGCGCCAGCAGGTCCCCAGAGGGGACAGGGAGGTCTTTGGCTAATGAAAAACTGTTTTTT. This gives the protein CASRSPEGTGRSLANEKLFF. The rearrangement uses TRBV5-1 and TRBJ1-4; TRBD1 matches at 9 bases. The CDR3 is 20 amino acids. Trimming took 5 bases from V and 3 from J; bases not matched to a gene: 20. From germline, CDR1 is SGHRS and CDR2 YFSETQ.

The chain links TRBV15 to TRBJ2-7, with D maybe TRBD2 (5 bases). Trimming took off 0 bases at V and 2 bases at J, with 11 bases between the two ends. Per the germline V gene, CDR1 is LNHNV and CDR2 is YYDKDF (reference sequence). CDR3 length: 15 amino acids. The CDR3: CATSRESSGTYEQYF. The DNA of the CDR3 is TGTGCCACCAGCAGAGAGTCAAGCGGTACCTACGAGCAGTACTTC.

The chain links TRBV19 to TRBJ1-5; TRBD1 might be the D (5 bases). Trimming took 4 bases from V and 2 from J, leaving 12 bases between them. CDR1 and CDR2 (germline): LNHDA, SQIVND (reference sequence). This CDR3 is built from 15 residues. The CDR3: CASSTGDSGNQPQHF. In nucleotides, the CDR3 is TGTGCCAGTAGTACGGGGGACTCTGGCAATCAGCCCCAGCATTTT.

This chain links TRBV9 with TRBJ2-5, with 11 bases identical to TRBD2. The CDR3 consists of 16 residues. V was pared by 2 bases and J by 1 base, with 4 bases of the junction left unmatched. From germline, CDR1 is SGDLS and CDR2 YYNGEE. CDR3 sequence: CASSVGTSGSQETQYF. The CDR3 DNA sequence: TGTGCCAGCAGCGTGGGGACTAGCGGATCCCAAGAGACCCAGTACTTC.

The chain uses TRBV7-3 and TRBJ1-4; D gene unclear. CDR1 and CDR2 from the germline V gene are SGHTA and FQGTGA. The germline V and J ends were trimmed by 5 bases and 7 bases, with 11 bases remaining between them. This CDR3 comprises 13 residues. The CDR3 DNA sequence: TGTGCCAGCAGCGCTCGTGAGGGTGAAAAACTGTTTTTT. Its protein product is CASSAREGEKLFF.

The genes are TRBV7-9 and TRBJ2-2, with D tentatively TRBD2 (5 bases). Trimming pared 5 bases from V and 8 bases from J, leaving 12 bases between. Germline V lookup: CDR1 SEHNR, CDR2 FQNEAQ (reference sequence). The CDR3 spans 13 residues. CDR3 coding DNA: TGTGCCAGCAGCACGGACTTTGAGGGGGAGCTGTTTTTT. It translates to CASSTDFEGELFF.